The 32 T cell receptor beta chains given below trace back to one sample, sequenced in a study of cytomegalovirus exposure and HLA in healthy donors. With 60 Vbeta and 13 Jbeta primers, the PCR was carried out. Data came from immunoSEQ multiplex PCR; TCRdb stores just in-frame clones and leaves some out. This repertoire shows 100,000 to 150,000 clones, approximately 82% found once; its top ten account for under 3%. Input material: PBMCs. Receptors originate from a boy aged 2 to 10 in good health and CMV-seronegative.

The chain carries TRBV5-1 and TRBJ2-1; 9 nucleotides match TRBD1. From germline, CDR1 is SGHRS and CDR2 YFSETQ. V shed 4 bases and J 5 bases; nucleotides not matched to a gene: 10. CDR3 length: 16 residues. The CDR3 DNA reads TGCGCCAGCAGCCCCCTCGGGACAGGGAGTAACAATGAGCAGTTCTTC. It yields the protein CASSPLGTGSNNEQFF.

Only one count was recorded for this clone. One junction end does not reproduce the germline sequence, and a read error may be involved. This rearrangement joins TRBV4-3 to TRBJ2-1; D possibly corresponds to TRBD2 (7 bases). This CDR3 spans 17 amino acids. Germline values: CDR1 LGHNA, CDR2 YSLEER. DNA of the CDR3: TGCGCCAGCAGCCAAGATTCCGCGGGGGCGTCCTACAATGGGCAGTTCTTC. It yields the protein CASSQDSAGASYNGQFF.

V is TRBV2 and J is TRBJ1-5; 12 nucleotides align to TRBD1. The CDR3 loop spans 15 amino acids. V gave up 7 bases and J gave up 7 bases; unmatched junction bases: 8. Germline-derived CDR1 and CDR2 are SNHLY and FYNNEI. The CDR3 loop is CASTMGQGAGQPQHF. DNA of the CDR3: TGTGCCAGCACCATGGGACAGGGGGCAGGCCAGCCCCAGCATTTT.

The gene calls are TRBV4-2 and TRBJ1-3; 7 bases map to TRBD1. Germline CDR1 LGHNA, CDR2 YNFKEQ. After removal of 4 bases from V and 2 bases from J, the junction contained 8 bases not matched to a gene. CDR3 length equals 16 residues. The chain's CDR3 is CASSLGQTGTGNTIYF. The CDR3, as DNA: TGTGCCAGCAGCCTCGGCCAGACAGGGACTGGAAACACCATATATTTT.

This clone was picked up one time. The J gene is TRBJ1-3, the V gene TRBV10-3; D gene ambiguous. The CDR3 consists of 12 residues. Trimming took off 4 bases at V and 7 bases at J, with 8 bases between the two ends. Germline CDR1 reads ENHRY; CDR2 reads SYGVKD. The CDR3 reads CAISVSENTIYF. Written as DNA, the CDR3 is TGTGCCATCAGTGTGAGTGAGAACACCATATATTTT.

The V and J genes are TRBV2 and TRBJ2-6; 7 bases agree with TRBD1. Looked up from germline, CDR1 is SNHLY and CDR2 is FYNNEI. The CDR3 runs to 17 residues. The ends lost 5 bases at V and 0 bases at J; junction bases unmatched: 7. CDR3 sequence (DNA): TGTGCCAGCAGTCGCCGGGACAGAAGCTCTGGGGCCAACGTCCTGACTTTC. Translated, it gives CASSRRDRSSGANVLTF.

The chain uses TRBV7-2 and TRBJ2-7; 9 nucleotides agree with TRBD1. Germline V gene sequence: CDR1 SGHTA, CDR2 FQGNSA. CDR3 length equals 14 residues. With 2 bases clipped from V and 5 bases from J, the junction kept 4 bases outside the gene matches. CDR3 residues: CASSLTGQGHEQYF. In nucleotides, the CDR3 is TGTGCCAGCAGCTTAACGGGACAGGGTCACGAGCAGTACTTC.

This clone was counted only a few times. This chain joins TRBV5-5 and TRBJ2-7; a possible D gene is TRBD2 (6 bases). CDR1 is SGHKS and CDR2 is YYEKEE in the germline V gene (reference sequence). Trimming removed 3 bases from V and 6 bases from J, with 25 bases in between. This CDR3 is built from 17 residues. CDR3 DNA: TGTGCCAGCAGCTCAGGCCCCCCACGGGGGATTGAGGGCGAGCAGTACTTC. As protein: CASSSGPPRGIEGEQYF.

Concerning this clone itself: At the DNA level, this CDR3 is encoded by other sequences in the same sample as well. The rearrangement uses TRBV7-3 and TRBJ1-3, with no clear D. The CDR3 spans 13 residues. V shed 0 bases and J shed 4 bases, with 4 bases lying between them. The germline CDR1 and CDR2 sequences are SGHTA and FQGTGA. CDR3 nucleotide sequence: TGTGCCAGCAGCTTAACGGCAGGAAACACCATATATTTT. Amino acids: CASSLTAGNTIYF.

This chain joins TRBV4-3 and TRBJ1-4, with 11 bases identical to TRBD1. J was trimmed by 7 bases and V by 3 bases; bases with no gene match: 1. CDR3 length equals 14 residues. Germline V gene lookup returns CDR1 LGHNA and CDR2 YSLEER. DNA for the CDR3: TGCGCCAGCAGCCAGGGACAGGGGGGTGAAAAACTGTTTTTT. The encoded protein is CASSQGQGGEKLFF.

The chain employs TRBV2 and TRBJ2-1, with TRBD2 matching 10 bases. The CDR3 runs 14 residues. V lost 10 bases to trimming and J lost 5 bases; unmatched junction nucleotides: 8. Per the germline V gene, CDR1 is SNHLY and CDR2 is FYNNEI. CDR3 sequence reads: CATTGLAAHNEQFF. CDR3 DNA: TGTGCCACCACAGGACTAGCGGCTCACAATGAGCAGTTCTTC.

Details on this clone: A junction end diverges from the germline sequence, so it may reflect a read error. The CDR3 reads CSSGTGTGLRDEKLFF. The DNA for the CDR3 is TGTTCCAGCGGAACCGGGACAGGTCTGCGGGATGAAAAACTGTTTTTT. The chain combines TRBV7-9 with TRBJ1-4, with 8 bases lining up with TRBD1. Germline V gives CDR1 SEHNR, CDR2 FQNEAQ (reference sequence). The CDR3 is made up of 16 amino acids.

The chain joins TRBV19 to TRBJ1-2; TRBD1 agrees at 8 bases. J lost 8 bases, V lost 3 bases, and 14 bases had no gene match. Germline V gives CDR1 LNHDA, CDR2 SQIVND (reference sequence). The CDR3 contains 16 residues. The CDR3 spells CASSIIYETGERGYTF. The DNA of the CDR3 is TGTGCCAGTAGTATCATCTACGAGACAGGGGAGCGGGGCTACACCTTC.

V and J are TRBV5-1 and TRBJ1-1, with D possibly TRBD1 on 6 matching bases. Germline V gives CDR1 SGHRS, CDR2 YFSETQ. Trimming shortened V by 4 bases and J by 1 base, and 8 bases separated the two germline ends. This CDR3 region has 13 residues. CDR3 sequence: CASSRQENTEAFF. In DNA form, the CDR3 reads TGCGCCAGCAGCAGACAGGAGAACACTGAAGCTTTCTTT. Full variable domain (outside the CDR3, taken from reference TRBV5-1 and TRBJ1-1): KAGVTQTPRYLIKTRGQQVTLSCSPISGHRSVSWYQQTPGQGLQFLFEYFSETQRNKGNFPGRFSGRQFSNSRSEMNVSTLELGDSALYLCASSRQENTEAFFGQGTRLTVV.

This sequence joins TRBV11-2 and TRBJ2-1; perhaps TRBD1 as D (5 bases). Germline CDR1 SGHAT, CDR2 FQNNGV. Trimming took off 5 bases at V and 6 bases at J, with 26 bases between the two ends. The CDR3 is made up of 18 amino acids. The CDR3 region has the DNA TGTGCCAGCAGCCCATCTCCCTCGACAGATCAAACAGGCAATGAGCAGTTCTTC. As protein: CASSPSPSTDQTGNEQFF.

The chain carries TRBV19 and TRBJ2-5; tentatively, D is TRBD1 (5 bases). Germline V gene lookup returns CDR1 LNHDA and CDR2 SQIVND (reference sequence). The V and J ends lost 5 bases and 10 bases respectively, with 23 bases between them. The CDR3 has 15 amino acids. DNA for the CDR3: TGTGCCAGTAGTCTCAGGCCTGGAAAAGGGGCGGACCAGTACTTC. Its protein product is CASSLRPGKGADQYF.

This sequence joins TRBV7-9 and TRBJ2-7, with TRBD1 identical over 12 bases. The CDR3 totals 15 residues. Germline V gene sequence: CDR1 SEHNR, CDR2 FQNEAQ (reference sequence). Germline trimming cut 2 bases from V and 7 bases from J; bases unmatched to any gene: 6. The CDR3 DNA reads as TGTGCCAGCAGCTTATTGGGACAGGGGGCGTATGAGCAGTACGTC. Protein: CASSLLGQGAYEQYV.

A word on this clone: The same CDR3 can be traced to other DNA sequences in this sample. This chain joins TRBV2 and TRBJ1-2; TRBD1 aligns across 8 bases. This CDR3 contains 14 residues. CDR1 and CDR2 from the germline V gene are SNHLY and FYNNEI. After removal of 3 bases from V and 2 bases from J, the junction contained 2 bases not matched to a gene. The CDR3: CASSEQGANYGYTF. Written as DNA, the CDR3 is TGTGCCAGCAGTGAGCAGGGGGCAAACTATGGCTACACCTTC.

This clone rates as medium-sized. The gene calls are TRBV5-4 and TRBJ1-1; D is unclear. Per germline, CDR1 SGHNT and CDR2 YYREEE (reference sequence). CDR3 length: 13 amino acids. The V and J ends lost 6 bases and 0 bases respectively, with 9 bases between them. In DNA form, the CDR3 reads TGTGCCAGCAAGCTCCAGGTGAACACTGAAGCTTTCTTT. It is translated as CASKLQVNTEAFF. Using reference TRBV5-4 and TRBJ1-1 for the parts outside the CDR3, the full variable domain is ETGVTQSPTHLIKTRGQQVTLRCSSQSGHNTVSWYQQALGQGPQFIFQYYREEENGRGNFPPRFSGLQFPNYSSELNVNALELDDSALYLCASKLQVNTEAFFGQGTRLTVV.

The rearrangement uses TRBV19 and TRBJ2-3; 9 bases match TRBD2. The CDR3 totals 18 residues. V lost 3 bases and J lost 7; bases outside the gene matches: 17. CDR1 and CDR2 (germline): LNHDA, SQIVND (reference sequence). The CDR3 nucleotides read TGTGCCAGTAGTATCTCCCCCGTACTAGCGGGCGGCGGGAATACGCAGTATTTT. Protein product: CASSISPVLAGGGNTQYF.

In this sample, this clone turned up a few times. The chain carries TRBV30 and TRBJ1-1; D remains ambiguous. This CDR3 has 12 amino acids. Germline V gene lookup returns CDR1 GTSNPN and CDR2 SVGIG (reference sequence). V lost 5 bases and J lost 4, with 11 bases in between. The CDR3: CAWGLRVTEAFF. DNA for the CDR3: TGTGCCTGGGGCCTGAGGGTCACTGAAGCTTTCTTT.

This clone was observed a few times. J is TRBJ2-5 and V is TRBV9; 11 bases fit TRBD1. The J call is uncertain, as TRBJ2-7 better fits the DNA end. Per the germline V gene, CDR1 is SGDLS and CDR2 is YYNGEE. The CDR3 loop spans 16 amino acids. The CDR3, as DNA: TGTGCCAGCAGCGTAGAAGGGACAGGGGGGACCTACGAGCAGTACTTC. Protein sequence: CASSVEGTGGTYEQYF.

This chain uses TRBV5-1 with TRBJ1-3; TRBD1 is a possible D gene (6 bases). CDR1 and CDR2 from the germline V gene are SGHRS and YFSETQ. The CDR3 totals 13 residues. Trimming cost V 4 bases and J 3 bases, with 8 bases left between them. The CDR3 here is CASSLDSGNTIYF. The CDR3 DNA follows: TGCGCCAGCAGCCTGGACAGTGGAAACACCATATATTTT.

The chain is built from TRBV4-1 and TRBJ1-5; tentative D call: TRBD1 (6 bases). Per germline, CDR1 MGHRA and CDR2 YSYEKL. Trimming took 4 bases from V and 7 from J, leaving 14 bases between them. This CDR3 is built from 14 residues. CDR3 sequence reads: CASSPQTGQQPQHF. CDR3 bases: TGCGCCAGCAGCCCCCAGACAGGCCAGCAGCCCCAGCATTTT.

The chain employs TRBV5-1 and TRBJ1-1; D is possibly TRBD1 (6 bases). CDR1 is SGHRS and CDR2 is YFSETQ in the germline V gene. V lost 0 bases to trimming and J lost 1 base, with 10 bases between them. CDR3 size: 15 residues. This chain's CDR3 is CASSLETTGNTEAFF. The CDR3 coding sequence is TGCGCCAGCAGCTTGGAAACGACAGGGAACACTGAAGCTTTCTTT.

This clone was seen only a few times. V usage is TRBV6-5 and J usage is TRBJ1-5, with 7 bases identical to TRBD1. V was clipped by 4 bases and J by 4 bases; unmatched bases: 4. The length of the CDR3 is 14 residues. The V gene's germline CDR1 is MNHEY and CDR2 SVGAGI. CDR3 nucleotide sequence: TGTGCCAGCAGTTCCGACAGGGCGAATCAGCCCCAGCATTTT. It codes for CASSSDRANQPQHF.

The chain is built from TRBV11-2 and TRBJ2-7, with 7 positions matching TRBD1. This CDR3 comprises 14 residues. Trimming at V came to 3 bases and at J to 2 bases, leaving 4 bases not matched to a gene. From germline, CDR1 is SGHAT and CDR2 FQNNGV. In DNA form, the CDR3 reads TGTGCCAGCAGCTTGTCCGGGACAGCCTACGAGCAGTACTTC. Its translation: CASSLSGTAYEQYF.

The chain recombines TRBV7-6 with TRBJ2-3; TRBD2 agrees at 7 bases. V shed 4 bases and J 5 bases; nucleotides not matched to a gene: 9. The CDR3 has 15 amino acids. Germline loops: CDR1 SGHVS, CDR2 FNYEAQ. CDR3 sequence: CASSSPGGGGDTQYF. The CDR3 DNA follows: TGTGCCAGCAGCTCCCCGGGGGGAGGCGGAGATACGCAGTATTTT.

The chain links TRBV6-4 to TRBJ2-1; 9 nucleotides agree with TRBD2. Per the germline V gene, CDR1 is MRHNA and CDR2 is SNTAGT. V dropped 4 bases and J dropped 6; count of bases not matched to a gene: 1. The CDR3 runs to 13 residues. Here the CDR3 DNA reads TGTGCCAGCAGTGGGACTAGCGTCAATGAGCAGTTCTTC. This encodes CASSGTSVNEQFF.

V usage is TRBV2 and J usage is TRBJ1-5; TRBD1 aligns across 8 bases. The V segment lost 9 bases and the J segment 8 bases; nucleotides outside the gene matches: 12. Germline values: CDR1 SNHLY, CDR2 FYNNEI. This CDR3 spans 14 amino acids. CDR3 in DNA: TGTGCCAGTCGGACAGGGACATTCGGGAAGCCCCAGCATTTT. Its translation: CASRTGTFGKPQHF.

The rearrangement joins TRBV2 to TRBJ2-4; TRBD2 matches at 7 bases. The V gene end was trimmed by 7 bases and the J gene end by 3 bases; junction bases not matched to a gene: 9. The CDR3 spans 15 residues. Looked up from germline, CDR1 is SNHLY and CDR2 is FYNNEI. The DNA for the CDR3 is TGTGCCAGCACGGGGAGGGTTGGCGACAAAAACATTCAGTACTTC. It yields the protein CASTGRVGDKNIQYF.

The chain carries TRBV6-5 and TRBJ2-3; D perhaps matches TRBD1 (6 bases). The CDR3 consists of 13 residues. The germline V gene encodes CDR1 MNHEY and CDR2 SVGAGI. V was clipped by 7 bases and J by 3 bases, with 11 bases between them. CDR3 region: CASTRTDTDTQYF. As DNA, the CDR3 is TGTGCCAGCACCCGGACAGATACAGATACGCAGTATTTT.